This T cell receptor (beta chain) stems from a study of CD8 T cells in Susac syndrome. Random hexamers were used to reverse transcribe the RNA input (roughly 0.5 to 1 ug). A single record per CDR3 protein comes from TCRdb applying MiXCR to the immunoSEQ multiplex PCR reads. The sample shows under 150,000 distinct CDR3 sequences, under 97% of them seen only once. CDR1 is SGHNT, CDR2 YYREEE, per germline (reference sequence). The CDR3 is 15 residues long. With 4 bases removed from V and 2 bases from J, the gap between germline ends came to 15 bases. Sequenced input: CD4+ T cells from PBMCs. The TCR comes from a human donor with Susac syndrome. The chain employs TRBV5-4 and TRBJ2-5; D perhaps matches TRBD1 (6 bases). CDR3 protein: CASSTPQQGQETQYF. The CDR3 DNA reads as TGTGCCAGCAGCACCCCCCAACAGGGTCAAGAGACCCAGTACTTC. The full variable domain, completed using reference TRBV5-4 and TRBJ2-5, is ETGVTQSPTHLIKTRGQQVTLRCSSQSGHNTVSWYQQALGQGPQFIFQYYREEENGRGNFPPRFSGLQFPNYSSELNVNALELDDSALYLCASSTPQQGQETQYFGPGTRLLVL.